Listed here is a single T cell receptor beta chain. CDR1 and CDR2 (germline): SGDLS, YYNGEE. The CDR3 runs to 16 residues. V was clipped by 3 bases and J by 9 bases; unmatched bases: 11. The sample comes from a study of blood T cell repertoires in COVID-19. The method was immunoSEQ multiplex PCR; TCRdb's version includes in-frame clones alone and lacks a portion of them. The table records approximately 150,000 clones, 81% of them present only once. This TCR was recovered from a middle-aged woman with acute COVID-19. The V and J genes are TRBV9 and TRBJ2-2, with TRBD2 matching over 10 bases. Sequenced input: PBMCs or T cells enriched from blood (not recorded which). CDR3 protein: CASSGILAGGARELFF. In nucleotides, the CDR3 is TGTGCCAGCAGCGGGATATTAGCGGGAGGTGCTAGGGAGCTGTTTTTT.